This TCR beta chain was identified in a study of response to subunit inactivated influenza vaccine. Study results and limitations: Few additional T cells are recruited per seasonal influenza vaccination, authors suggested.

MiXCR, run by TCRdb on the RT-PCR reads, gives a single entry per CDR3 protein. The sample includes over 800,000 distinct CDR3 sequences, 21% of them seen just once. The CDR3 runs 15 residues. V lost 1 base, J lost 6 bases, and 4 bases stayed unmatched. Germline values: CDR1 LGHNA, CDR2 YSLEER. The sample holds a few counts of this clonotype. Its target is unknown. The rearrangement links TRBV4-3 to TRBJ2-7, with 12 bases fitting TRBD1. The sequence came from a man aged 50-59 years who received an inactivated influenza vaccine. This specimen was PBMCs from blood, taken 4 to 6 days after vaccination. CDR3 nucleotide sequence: TGCGCCAGCAGCCAAGCCGGGACAGGGGGCTTCGAGCAGTACTTC. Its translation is CASSQAGTGGFEQYF.